Below, 14 T cell receptor beta chains from the same sample are listed, as sequenced in a study of T-cell reconstitution after alpha-beta-depleted transplantation in children. Using unique molecular identifiers, the investigators prepared the TCRbeta library. TCRdb re-called the PCR reads with MiXCR, one entry per CDR3 protein. This table holds under 250,000 distinct CDR3 sequences, 20% to 30% found once. The sequenced sample was PBMCs, mostly from graft donor cells, obtained 360 days after TCRalphabeta/CD19-depleted stem cell transplant. The source is a female patient aged 2-9 years who had a stem cell transplant for congenital amegakaryocytic thrombocytopenia, so the T cells may come from the graft donor.

This clonotype came up a few times. V is TRBV3-1 and J is TRBJ2-7; no clear D. The length of the CDR3 is 11 residues. V was clipped by 3 bases and J by 5 bases, with 5 bases between them. CDR1 is LGHDT and CDR2 is YNNKEL in the germline V gene (reference sequence). The CDR3 sequence: CASSQSHEQYF. CDR3 nucleotide sequence: TGTGCCAGCAGCCAGTCACACGAGCAGTACTTC.

This clonotype was observed a few times. The chain combines TRBV12-3 or TRBV12-4 with TRBJ1-2, with 7 bases lining up with TRBD1. Trimming took 7 bases from V and 4 from J; bases not matched to a gene: 6. The CDR3 loop spans 13 amino acids. The CDR3, as DNA: TGTGCCAGCACCAGGACAGGTAGCTATGGCTACACCTTC. As protein: CASTRTGSYGYTF.

In this sample, this clonotype turned up a few times. The V call is TRBV5-1, the J call TRBJ2-5; weak D call: TRBD1 (6 bases). V was trimmed by 4 bases and J by 4 bases, leaving 26 bases between them. CDR3 length: 18 amino acids. The germline gives CDR1 SGHRS, CDR2 YFSETQ. For the CDR3, the DNA is TGCGCCAGCAGCCGGGGATCCGGGACAACTAGAGGGAGAGAGACCCAGTACTTC. Its protein is CASSRGSGTTRGRETQYF.

This clonotype showed up just a few times. The chain employs TRBV7-8 and TRBJ2-7, with 9 positions matching TRBD2. The V gene end was trimmed by 8 bases and the J gene end by 6 bases; junction bases not matched to a gene: 8. The CDR3 totals 13 residues. Germline V lookup: CDR1 SGHVS, CDR2 FQNEAQ. This CDR3 is CASGREGGFEQYF. The DNA for the CDR3 is TGTGCCAGCGGGCGGGAGGGGGGTTTCGAGCAGTACTTC.

This clonotype was observed at least ten times. The chain uses TRBV20-1 and TRBJ1-4; no clear D gene. The CDR3 runs to 11 residues. Germline-derived CDR1 and CDR2 are DFQATT and SNEGSKA (reference sequence). Between the trimmed V and J ends, which lost 1 base and 4 bases, there was a span of 1 base. CDR3 sequence (DNA): TGCAGTGCTAGAGTTAATGAAAAACTGTTTTTT. This codes for CSARVNEKLFF.

The chain joins TRBV20-1 to TRBJ2-5; TRBD2 matches at 11 bases. V lost 5 bases and J lost 5; bases outside the gene matches: 1. This CDR3 region has 12 residues. The germline V gene has CDR1 DFQATT and CDR2 SNEGSKA (reference sequence). The CDR3 sequence: CSALAGGETQYF. The CDR3 DNA follows: TGCAGTGCTCTAGCGGGAGGTGAGACCCAGTACTTC.

This chain connects TRBV6-2 or TRBV6-3 to TRBJ2-5; D perhaps matches TRBD1 (5 bases). Germline V gene data show CDR1 as MNHEY and CDR2 as SVGEGT. Trimming removed 5 bases at V and 5 bases at J, with 21 bases between. CDR3 length: 16 residues. The CDR3 protein is CASSTVGSRAAETQYF. For the CDR3, the DNA is TGTGCCAGCAGTACCGTTGGATCCAGGGCGGCGGAGACCCAGTACTTC.

This clonotype was detected only a few times. The CDR3 region is CSVVVMTGGYEQYF. In DNA form, the CDR3 reads TGCAGCGTTGTCGTGATGACAGGGGGTTACGAGCAGTACTTC. This rearrangement joins TRBV29-1 to TRBJ2-7; 9 bases agree with TRBD1. V lost 4 bases, J lost 4 bases, and 8 bases stayed unmatched. There are 14 residues in the CDR3. Germline V gene data show CDR1 as SQVTM and CDR2 as ANQGSEA.

Here the CDR3 reads CASSSWWGRAENTDTQYF. The DNA of the CDR3 is TGCGCCAGCAGCTCTTGGTGGGGTCGAGCGGAAAACACAGATACGCAGTATTTT. This chain uses TRBV5-1 with TRBJ2-3, with a possible D match to TRBD2 (5 bases). The CDR3 contains 18 residues. V gave up 3 bases and J gave up 2 bases, with 22 bases separating them. Germline loops: CDR1 SGHRS, CDR2 YFSETQ.

This clonotype has just a few counts. This sequence joins TRBV2 and TRBJ2-2, with 8 bases aligning to TRBD2. Losses at the gene ends were 3 bases for V and 5 bases for J; bases not matched to a gene: 2. The CDR3 runs to 14 residues. CDR1 and CDR2 (germline): SNHLY, FYNNEI. The CDR3 here is CASSEGTRTGELFF. The DNA of the CDR3 is TGTGCCAGCAGTGAGGGGACTAGAACCGGGGAGCTGTTTTTT.

In this sample, this clonotype turned up a few times. The chain has TRBV18 and TRBJ1-4, with D hard to call. V was trimmed by 3 bases and J by 8 bases, leaving 10 bases between them. Germline CDR1 is KGHSH and CDR2 is LQKENI. This CDR3 has 13 residues. The CDR3 region has the DNA TGTGCCAGCTCACCGGCATGGAGAGAAAAACTGTTTTTT. This codes for CASSPAWREKLFF.

V gene TRBV4-3 combines with J gene TRBJ1-3; no clear D gene. Per the germline V gene, CDR1 is LGHNA and CDR2 is YSLEER. V was clipped by 2 bases and J by 4 bases, with 6 bases between them. The CDR3 has 13 amino acids. The CDR3: CASSQHPGNTIYF. The CDR3 DNA reads TGCGCCAGCAGCCAACATCCGGGAAACACCATATATTTT.

V usage is TRBV20-1 and J usage is TRBJ2-1, with 9 bases aligning to TRBD2. Trimming at V came to 1 base and at J to 3 bases, leaving 7 bases not matched to a gene. Per germline, CDR1 DFQATT and CDR2 SNEGSKA (reference sequence). The CDR3 is 16 amino acids. The CDR3 DNA reads as TGCAGTGCTAGAGGACTAGCGGAGGGGGGCTACAATGAGCAGTTCTTC. This encodes CSARGLAEGGYNEQFF.

This clonotype was seen only a few times. This sequence joins TRBV27 and TRBJ1-6; D call uncertain. The germline gives CDR1 MNHEY, CDR2 SMNVEV (reference sequence). The CDR3 runs to 12 residues. V lost 6 bases to trimming and J lost 8 bases, with 8 bases between them. The CDR3 region has the DNA TGTGCCAGCAGGGAAGCGGATTCACCCCTCCACTTT. As protein: CASREADSPLHF.